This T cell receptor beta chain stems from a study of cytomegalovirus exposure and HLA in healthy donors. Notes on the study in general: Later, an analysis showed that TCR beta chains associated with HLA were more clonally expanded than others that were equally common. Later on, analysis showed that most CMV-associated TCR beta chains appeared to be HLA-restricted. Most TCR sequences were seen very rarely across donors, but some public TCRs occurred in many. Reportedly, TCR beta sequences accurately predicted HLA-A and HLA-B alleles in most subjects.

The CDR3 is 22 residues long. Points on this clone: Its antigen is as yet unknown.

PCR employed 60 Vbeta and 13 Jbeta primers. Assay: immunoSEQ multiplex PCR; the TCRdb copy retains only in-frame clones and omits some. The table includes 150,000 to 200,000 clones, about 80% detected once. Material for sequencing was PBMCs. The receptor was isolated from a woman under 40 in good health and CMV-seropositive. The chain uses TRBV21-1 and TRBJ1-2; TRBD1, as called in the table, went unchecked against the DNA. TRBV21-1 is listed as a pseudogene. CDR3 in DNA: TGTGCCAGCAGCAATAGGCCCCCTAGGGACAACTCAACATACCCTCTATCGAGGGGCTACACCTTC. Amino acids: CASSNRPPRDNSTYPLSRGYTF.